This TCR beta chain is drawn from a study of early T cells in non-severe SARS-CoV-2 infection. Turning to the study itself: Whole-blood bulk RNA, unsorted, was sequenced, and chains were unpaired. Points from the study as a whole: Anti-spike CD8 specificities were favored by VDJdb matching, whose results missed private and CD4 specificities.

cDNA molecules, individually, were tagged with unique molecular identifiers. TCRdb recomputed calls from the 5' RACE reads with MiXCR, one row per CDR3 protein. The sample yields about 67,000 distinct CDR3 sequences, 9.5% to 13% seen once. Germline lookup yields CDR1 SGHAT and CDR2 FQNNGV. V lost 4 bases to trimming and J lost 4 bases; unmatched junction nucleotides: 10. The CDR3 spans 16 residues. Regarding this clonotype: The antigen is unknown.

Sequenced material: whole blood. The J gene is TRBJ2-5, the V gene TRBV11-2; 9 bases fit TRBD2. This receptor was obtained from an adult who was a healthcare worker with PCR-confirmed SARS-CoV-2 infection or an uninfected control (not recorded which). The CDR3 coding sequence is TGTGCCAGCAGCTGGGTTATAGCGGGGGAGAGAGAGACCCAGTACTTC. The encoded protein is CASSWVIAGERETQYF.